This entry is about one T cell receptor beta chain. The antigen is undetermined. Repertoires were generated with immunoSEQ multiplex PCR, while TCRdb's copy carries only in-frame clones and drops some. Seen here are about a million clones, roughly 80% observed once, and the top ten hold 1.2% to 1.5%. V shed 4 bases and J 4 bases; nucleotides not matched to a gene: 3. Germline CDR1 and CDR2: SGHAT and FQNNGV. CDR3 length: 13 residues. These data originate in a study of shared clonotypes between healthy human individuals. The wider study: Each donor's CD4 naive and CD4 memory cells filled three plates apiece, CD8 naive two, and CD8 memory one.

All donors were Caucasian adults living in Nashville, Tennessee. Findings of the study overall: With a handful of donors compared, 4.5% to 6.5% of naive CD4 clonotypes were shared.

The chain is built from TRBV11-2 and TRBJ2-5, with 7 bases identical to TRBD2. Input material: memory CD4+ T cells sorted from blood. Subset here: CD45RA-negative fraction. The sequence was collected from a man between 18 and 29 years old in good health. In nucleotides, the CDR3 is TGTGCCAGCAGCTCGGGACTATTAGAGACCCAGTACTTC. This encodes CASSSGLLETQYF.